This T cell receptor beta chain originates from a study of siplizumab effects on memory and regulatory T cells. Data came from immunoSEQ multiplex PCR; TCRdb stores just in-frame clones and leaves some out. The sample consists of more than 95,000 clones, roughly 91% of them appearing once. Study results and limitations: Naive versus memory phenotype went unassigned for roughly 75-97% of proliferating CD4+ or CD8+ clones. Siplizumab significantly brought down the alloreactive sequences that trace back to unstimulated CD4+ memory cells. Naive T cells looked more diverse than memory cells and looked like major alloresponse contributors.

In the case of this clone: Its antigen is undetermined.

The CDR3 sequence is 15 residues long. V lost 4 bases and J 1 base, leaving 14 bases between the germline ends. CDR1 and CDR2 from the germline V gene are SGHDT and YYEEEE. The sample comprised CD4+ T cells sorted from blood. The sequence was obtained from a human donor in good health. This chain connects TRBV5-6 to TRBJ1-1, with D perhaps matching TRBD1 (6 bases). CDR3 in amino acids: CASSKDRTRNTEAFF. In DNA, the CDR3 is TGTGCCAGCAGCAAGGACAGAACCAGGAACACTGAAGCTTTCTTT.